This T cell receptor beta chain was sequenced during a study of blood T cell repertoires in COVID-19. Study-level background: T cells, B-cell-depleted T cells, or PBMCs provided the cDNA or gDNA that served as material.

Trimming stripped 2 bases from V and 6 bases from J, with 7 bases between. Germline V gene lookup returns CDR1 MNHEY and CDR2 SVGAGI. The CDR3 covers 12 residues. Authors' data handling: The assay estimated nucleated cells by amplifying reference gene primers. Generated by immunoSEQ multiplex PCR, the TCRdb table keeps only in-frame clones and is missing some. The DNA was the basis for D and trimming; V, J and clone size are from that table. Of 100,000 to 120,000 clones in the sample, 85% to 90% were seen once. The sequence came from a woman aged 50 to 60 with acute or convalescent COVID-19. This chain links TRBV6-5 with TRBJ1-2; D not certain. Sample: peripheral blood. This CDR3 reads CASSYGSHGYTF. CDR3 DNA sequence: TGTGCCAGCAGTTACGGTAGCCATGGCTACACCTTC.